A single sample gave rise to the 18 T cell receptor beta chains below, sequenced in a study of blood T cells in healthy people across ages (dated by TCRdb to between 2015 and 2016). Receptor libraries were prepared by 5' RACE. A second PCR of about 7 to 12 cycles was run with a J-beta primer mix and a sample-barcoded 5' primer. The public reads were reanalyzed by TCRdb: fastp trimming at Q25, MiXCR alignment, in-frame beta chains only. Identical CDR3 protein sequences are pooled into one entry, listed with their most common genes and DNA. The table for this sample lists roughly 1.9 million distinct CDR3 sequences; 39% of them were counted only once. The ten top clones hold roughly 23% of the sample. Sequencing input: blood. The receptor source for this set is a human donor in good health.

The chain employs TRBV7-9 and TRBJ2-6; D ambiguous. The V end lost 4 bases, the J end lost 4 bases, and 11 bases lay between the germline ends. The length of the CDR3 is 15 residues. Per germline, CDR1 SEHNR and CDR2 FQNEAQ (reference sequence). CDR3 nucleotide sequence: TGTGCCAGCAGCTCCCTTCAAACCGGGGCCAACGTCCTGACTTTC. Its translation is CASSSLQTGANVLTF.

The rearrangement uses TRBV5-5 and TRBJ1-5, with D unclear. Germline V gene data show CDR1 as SGHKS and CDR2 as YYEKEE (reference sequence). The V end was cut by 1 base, the J end by 5 bases, with 7 bases between. The CDR3 totals 13 residues. The CDR3 is CASSLLPDQPQHF. CDR3 DNA sequence: TGTGCCAGCAGCTTGCTTCCAGATCAGCCCCAGCATTTT. The full variable domain, rest sourced from reference TRBV5-5 and TRBJ1-5, is DAGVTQSPTHLIKTRGQQVTLRCSPISGHKSVSWYQQVLGQGPQFIFQYYEKEERGRGNFPDRFSARQFPNYSSELNVNALLLGDSALYLCASSLLPDQPQHFGDGTRLSIL.

This clonotype was picked up a small number of times. The chain is built from TRBV2 and TRBJ1-2, with unresolved D. Germline assignment: CDR1 SNHLY and CDR2 FYNNEI. V was clipped by 3 bases and J by 4 bases, with 6 bases between them. There are 12 residues in the CDR3. CDR3 region: CASSEVSYGYTF. CDR3 bases: TGTGCCAGCAGTGAGGTCAGCTATGGCTACACCTTC.

The rearrangement joins TRBV5-4 to TRBJ1-2, with a possible D match to TRBD1 (5 bases). The CDR3 is made up of 15 amino acids. Germline V gene lookup returns CDR1 SGHNT and CDR2 YYREEE (reference sequence). V was trimmed by 0 bases and J by 4 bases, leaving 13 bases between them. The CDR3 region is CASSLGLGDLYGYTF. The CDR3 bases are TGTGCCAGCAGCTTGGGGCTAGGGGACCTCTATGGCTACACCTTC.

This clonotype was seen a handful of times. This chain uses TRBV5-1 with TRBJ2-6, with D unresolved. Germline V gene data show CDR1 as SGHRS and CDR2 as YFSETQ. The germline V and J ends were trimmed by 4 bases and 10 bases, with 12 bases remaining between them. This CDR3 spans 13 amino acids. The CDR3 coding sequence is TGCGCCAGCAGCCCCGGCGATAGAAACGTCCTGACTTTC. Protein: CASSPGDRNVLTF.

This chain uses TRBV20-1 with TRBJ2-1; TRBD2 agrees at 9 bases. The germline V gene encodes CDR1 DFQATT and CDR2 SNEGSKA (reference sequence). The CDR3 has 15 residues. The V gene end was trimmed by 3 bases and the J gene end by 3 bases; junction bases not matched to a gene: 6. DNA of the CDR3: TGCAGTGCTAGGGAGGCTAGCGGGAACTACAATGAGCAGTTCTTC. Translating it yields CSAREASGNYNEQFF.

Only a few counts were recorded for this clonotype. J is TRBJ2-4 and V is TRBV4-3; D remains ambiguous. Matching the DNA end better, TRBJ2-7 makes the J call doubtful. The CDR3 is made up of 13 amino acids. Germline CDR1 is LGHNA and CDR2 is YSLEER. The CDR3 loop reads CASSHDGQDEQYF. The CDR3 DNA is TGCGCCAGCAGCCACGACGGGCAGGACGAGCAGTACTTC.

In this sample, this clonotype turned up a few times. The chain carries TRBV4-3 and TRBJ1-2; 9 bases fit TRBD1. This CDR3 has 20 amino acids. CDR1 and CDR2 from the germline V gene are LGHNA and YSLEER. Trimming at V came to 2 bases and at J to 3 bases, leaving 19 bases not matched to a gene. The CDR3 region has the DNA TGCGCCAGCAGCCAATCCTTTAGCTGGGACAGGGATACACACGACTATGGCTACACCTTC. As protein: CASSQSFSWDRDTHDYGYTF.

The chain carries TRBV20-1 and TRBJ2-3; D is unresolved. Germline V lookup: CDR1 DFQATT, CDR2 SNEGSKA (reference sequence). The CDR3 is made up of 14 amino acids. Deletions cut 6 bases from V and 5 bases from J, with 18 bases between. Written as DNA, the CDR3 is TGCAGTGCCCCGGACCAGGAAACTGGAGATACGCAGTATTTT. This gives the protein CSAPDQETGDTQYF.

This rearrangement joins TRBV7-9 to TRBJ1-2; a possible D gene is TRBD1 (5 bases). Trimming took off 5 bases at V and 8 bases at J, with 21 bases between the two ends. The CDR3 has 15 amino acids. CDR1 is SEHNR, CDR2 FQNEAQ, per germline (reference sequence). The CDR3 DNA sequence: TGTGCCAGCAGCCACCCCCTTACCAGGGTCGGGGGCTACACCTTC. Protein product: CASSHPLTRVGGYTF. The variable domain in full, with the rest retrieved from reference TRBV7-9 and TRBJ1-2, is DTGVSQNPRHKITKRGQNVTFRCDPISEHNRLYWYRQTLGQGPEFLTYFQNEAQLEKSRLLSDRFSAERPKGSFSTLEIQRTEQGDSAMYLCASSHPLTRVGGYTFGSGTRLTVV.

This clonotype was seen repeatedly, ten times or more. This chain uses TRBV28 with TRBJ2-5; D might be TRBD1 or TRBD2, each matching 5 bases. The CDR3 is 14 amino acids. V was pared by 6 bases and J by 2 bases, with 13 bases between. Germline assignment: CDR1 MDHEN and CDR2 SYDVKM. This CDR3 is CASSLRGGQETQYF. The CDR3 DNA sequence: TGTGCCAGCAGCTTACGGGGCGGACAAGAGACCCAGTACTTC.

The J gene is TRBJ2-5, the V gene TRBV20-1; 12 bases are a match to TRBD2. The end of the DNA is better explained by TRBJ2-1, so the J call may be wrong. CDR3 length: 14 residues. Germline V CDR1 and CDR2: DFQATT, SNEGSKA (reference sequence). The CDR3 loop reads CSAPRLAGVETQFF. In DNA, the CDR3 is TGCAGTGCCCCGAGACTAGCGGGGGTAGAGACCCAGTTCTTC.

This clonotype was detected only a few times. The V and J genes are TRBV7-2 and TRBJ1-2, with 9 bases aligning to TRBD1. Germline CDR1 and CDR2: SGHTA and FQGNSA. The V gene end was trimmed by 5 bases and the J gene end by 4 bases; junction bases not matched to a gene: 11. This CDR3 is 16 amino acids long. The CDR3: CASSPYRTGEIYGYTF. The CDR3 DNA reads as TGTGCCAGCAGCCCCTATAGGACAGGGGAGATCTATGGCTACACCTTC.

This clonotype was seen a handful of times. The chain is built from TRBV7-8 and TRBJ1-2; D may be TRBD1 (5 bases). The CDR3 runs to 14 residues. Germline assignment: CDR1 SGHVS and CDR2 FQNEAQ. The V end was cut by 0 bases, the J end by 5 bases, with 10 bases between. The CDR3 loop reads CASSLAGQEYGYTF. The CDR3 DNA reads as TGTGCCAGCAGCTTAGCGGGGCAGGAGTATGGCTACACCTTC. Complete variable domain (other parts from reference TRBV7-8 and TRBJ1-2): GAGVSQSPRYKVAKRGQDVALRCDPISGHVSLFWYQQALGQGPEFLTYFQNEAQLDKSGLPSDRFFAERPEGSVSTLKIQRTQQEDSAVYLCASSLAGQEYGYTFGSGTRLTVV.

The V call is TRBV7-8, the J call TRBJ2-2; D remains ambiguous. The CDR3 covers 14 residues. Trimming cost V 1 base and J 7 bases, with 10 bases left between them. CDR1 SGHVS and CDR2 FQNEAQ come from the germline V gene. The CDR3 is CASSLVRLGGELFF. The CDR3, as DNA: TGTGCCAGCAGCTTAGTTCGCTTAGGCGGGGAGCTGTTTTTT.

J is TRBJ1-1 and V is TRBV3-1, with 8 bases identical to TRBD1. Trimming removed 6 bases from V and 7 bases from J; junction bases left unmatched: 7. CDR1 and CDR2 (germline): LGHDT, YNNKEL (reference sequence). The CDR3 consists of 13 residues. CDR3: CASRRQQGDEAFF. The DNA for the CDR3 is TGTGCCAGCAGACGACAACAGGGGGATGAAGCTTTCTTT.

This clonotype has more than one count but fewer than ten. The chain links TRBV4-3 to TRBJ1-3; D gene uncertain. CDR3 size: 12 residues. Trimming removed 0 bases at V and 7 bases at J, with 4 bases between. Germline values: CDR1 LGHNA, CDR2 YSLEER. The CDR3 DNA reads as TGCGCCAGCAGCCAAGAGGCGAACACCATATATTTT. Its protein product is CASSQEANTIYF.

The table lists this clonotype with a few counts. This rearrangement joins TRBV3-1 to TRBJ1-2; D is perhaps TRBD1 (6 bases). Germline CDR1 is LGHDT and CDR2 is YNNKEL (reference sequence). Trimming left V 1 base short and J 7 bases short, with 22 bases between. This CDR3 spans 17 amino acids. CDR3 amino acids: CASSQGPGQQSGGGYTF. The CDR3 DNA is TGTGCCAGCAGCCAAGGACCGGGACAACAATCCGGGGGTGGCTACACCTTC.